The source of this T cell receptor (beta chain) is a study of shared clonotypes between healthy human individuals. Overall study results and limits: Clonotype sharing among donors was expected to depend on sequencing depth. Clonotypes not shared had lower generation probabilities than those common to all four donors.

Source study methods: Filtering was not the same, since immunoSEQ gave junction-only sequences without quality scores. Clones were read by immunoSEQ multiplex PCR, and TCRdb kept only the in-frame ones, dropping some. V, J and clone size derive from that table, while D and trimming were established from the DNA sequence. The table records about 2.4 million clones, approximately 93% of them present only once. Only one count was recorded for this clone. The target antigen is unknown. CDR1 and CDR2 from the germline V gene are MNHNS and SASEGT. CDR3 length: 14 amino acids. The ends lost 6 bases at V and 6 bases at J; junction bases unmatched: 8.

Sequencing was done on a sample of naive CD4+ T cells from PBMCs. Sample subset: CD45RA+ positively selected. This receptor was taken from a man between 18 and 29 years old in good health. Some clones in this sample may be carry-over from other donors' samples. The chain employs TRBV6-1 and TRBJ1-5; TRBD1 agrees at 7 bases. This CDR3 is CASRAGGSGQPQHF. DNA for the CDR3: TGTGCCAGCAGAGCAGGGGGTTCGGGTCAGCCCCAGCATTTT.